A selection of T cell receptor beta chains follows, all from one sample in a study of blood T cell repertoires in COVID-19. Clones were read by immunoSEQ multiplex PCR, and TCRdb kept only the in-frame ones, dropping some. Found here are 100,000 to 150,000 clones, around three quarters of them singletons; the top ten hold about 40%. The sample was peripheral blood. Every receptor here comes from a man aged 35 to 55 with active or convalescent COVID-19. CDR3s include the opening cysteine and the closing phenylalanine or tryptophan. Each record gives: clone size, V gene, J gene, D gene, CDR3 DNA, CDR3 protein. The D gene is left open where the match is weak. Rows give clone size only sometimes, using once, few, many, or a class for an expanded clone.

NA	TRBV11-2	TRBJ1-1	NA	TGTGCCAGCAGGAAAATACAGGGGAACACTGAAGCTTTCTTT	CASRKIQGNTEAFF
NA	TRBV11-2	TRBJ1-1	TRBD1	TGTGCCAGCAGCTTAGATTCTTGGGGACAGGGTGCAACTGAAGCTTTCTTT	CASSLDSWGQGATEAFF
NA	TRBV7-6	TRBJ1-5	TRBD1	TGTGCCAGCAGCTTAGAGGGACAGGGCCAGCCCCAGCATTTT	CASSLEGQGQPQHF
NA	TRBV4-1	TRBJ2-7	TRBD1	TGCGCCAGCAGCGACAGGGGATCCTACGAGCAGTACTTC	CASSDRGSYEQYF
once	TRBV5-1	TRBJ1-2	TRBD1	TGCGCCAGCAGACTCCGACAGGGGGCGGACTATGGCTACACCTTC	CASRLRQGADYGYTF
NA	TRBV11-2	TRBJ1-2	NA	TGTGCCAGCAGCCCAACTAACTATGGCTACACCTTC	CASSPTNYGYTF
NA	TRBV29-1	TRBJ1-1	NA	TGCAGCGTTGTGAGTCACGGGTTGAACACTGAAGCTTTCTTT	CSVVSHGLNTEAFF
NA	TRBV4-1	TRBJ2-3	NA	TGCGCCAGCAGCCAAGAGGGGATCTACGGAGGGGATACGCAGTATTTT	CASSQEGIYGGDTQYF
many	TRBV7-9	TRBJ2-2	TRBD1	TGTGCCAGCAGCACATGGACAGGGGGAGACACCGGGGAGCTGTTTTTT	CASSTWTGGDTGELFF
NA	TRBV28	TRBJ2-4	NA	TGTGCCAGCAGTTTAGTAAAAAACATTCAGTACTTC	CASSLVKNIQYF
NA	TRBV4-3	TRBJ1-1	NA	TGCGCCAGCAGCCAAGTACAGAAGATGAACACTGAAGCTTTCTTT	CASSQVQKMNTEAFF
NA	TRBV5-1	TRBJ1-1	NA	TGCGCCAGCAGCTCAAAATCACAGAACACTGAAGCTTTCTTT	CASSSKSQNTEAFF
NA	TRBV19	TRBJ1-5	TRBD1	TGTGCCAGTAGTAACAGGGGAGAGGAGCCCCAGCATTTT	CASSNRGEEPQHF
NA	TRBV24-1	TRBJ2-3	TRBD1	TGTGCCACCAGTGATTCCTCCGGGACAGGGGGACGGGATACGCAGTATTTT	CATSDSSGTGGRDTQYF
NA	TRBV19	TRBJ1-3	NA	TGTGCCAGTTTACGGGACATCGATCACTCTGGAAACACCATATATTTT	CASLRDIDHSGNTIYF
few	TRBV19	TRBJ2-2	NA	TGTGCCAGTCTTCAGGGGAGCGCCGGGGAGCTGTTTTTT	CASLQGSAGELFF
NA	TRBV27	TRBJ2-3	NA	TGTGCCAGCAGTTTAGTATTGGACTCCCCAATGAGGACGCAGTATTTT	CASSLVLDSPMRTQYF
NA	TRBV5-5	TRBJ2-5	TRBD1	TGTGCCAGCAGCTCGCTTGACAGGGGGCGGGAGACCCAGTACTTC	CASSSLDRGRETQYF
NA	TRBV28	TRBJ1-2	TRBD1	TGTGCCAGCAGTATCTACGGACAGGGGGATGGCTACACCTTC	CASSIYGQGDGYTF
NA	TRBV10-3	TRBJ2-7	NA	TGTGCCATCAGTGGTCCTCTTTCGGGAGCGGGCTACGAGCAGTACTTC	CAISGPLSGAGYEQYF
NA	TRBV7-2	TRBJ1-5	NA	TGTGCCAGCAGCTTAGGCCAGGAGGGGCAGCCCCAGCATTTT	CASSLGQEGQPQHF
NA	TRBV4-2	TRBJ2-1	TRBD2	TGTGCCAGCAGCCAAGGAGCGGGAGGGCCACTCAATGAGCAGTTCTTC	CASSQGAGGPLNEQFF
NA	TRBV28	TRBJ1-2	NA	TGTGCCAGCAGTTTAAGCAGCGCCGGGAGCTATGGCTACACCTTC	CASSLSSAGSYGYTF
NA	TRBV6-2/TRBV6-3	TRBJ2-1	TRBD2	TGTGCCAGCAGTTACAGGCTACGACTAGCGGGGGGGAGCTCCTACAATGAGCAGTTCTTC	CASSYRLRLAGGSSYNEQFF